These T cell receptor beta chains were read from a single sample in a study of patients and donors after allogeneic stem cell transplantation. TCRdb reanalysed the RT-PCR reads using MiXCR and keeps one entry per CDR3 protein. The sample holds about 960,000 distinct CDR3 sequences, roughly 17% seen once. Sequencing was carried out using blood, either unsorted or a sorted T cell fraction (not recorded which). All receptors come from a human donor who was either an allogeneic HSCT recipient or a stem cell or donor lymphocyte infusion donor (not recorded which). It is not recorded whose cells these are; they may come from a transplant donor. Both conserved end residues are part of each CDR3. D genes are given only for firm matches. Not all rows give a size; the values are once, few, many and, for expanded clones, a class.

clone size: few
J gene: TRBJ1-6
D gene: NA
CDR3 length: 15
V gene: TRBV5-1
CDR3 protein: CASRFSSSYNSPLHF
CDR3 DNA: TGCGCCAGCAGGTTCAGCAGCTCCTATAATTCACCCCTCCACTTT

clone size: few
J gene: TRBJ2-2
D gene: TRBD2
CDR3 length: 17
V gene: TRBV10-3
CDR3 protein: CAISEISGGSNTGELFF
CDR3 DNA: TGTGCCATCAGTGAAATAAGCGGGGGATCGAACACCGGGGAGCTGTTTTTT

clone size: NA
J gene: TRBJ1-1
D gene: NA
CDR3 length: 14
V gene: TRBV29-1
CDR3 protein: CSVELPGRDTEAFF
CDR3 DNA: TGCAGCGTTGAGCTACCAGGGAGGGACACTGAAGCTTTCTTT

clone size: few
J gene: TRBJ2-7
D gene: NA
CDR3 length: 12
V gene: TRBV4-1
CDR3 protein: CASSQGGTEQYF
CDR3 DNA: TGCGCCAGCAGCCAAGGAGGGACAGAGCAGTACTTC

clone size: NA
J gene: TRBJ2-3
D gene: TRBD2
CDR3 length: 18
V gene: TRBV4-1
CDR3 protein: CASSQDDLPSGGYDTQYF
CDR3 DNA: TGCGCCAGCAGCCAAGATGATCTGCCTAGCGGGGGGTACGACACGCAGTATTTT

clone size: NA
J gene: TRBJ2-3
D gene: NA
CDR3 length: 15
V gene: TRBV7-2
CDR3 protein: CASSTGGGSTDTQYF
CDR3 DNA: TGTGCCAGCAGCACCGGCGGCGGTAGCACAGATACGCAGTATTTT

clone size: NA
J gene: TRBJ2-7
D gene: NA
CDR3 length: 15
V gene: TRBV6-1
CDR3 protein: CASSPAVGIYYEQYF
CDR3 DNA: TGTGCCAGCAGTCCCGCAGTCGGGATCTACTACGAGCAGTACTTC

clone size: few
J gene: TRBJ1-2
D gene: TRBD1
CDR3 length: 16
V gene: TRBV24-1
CDR3 protein: CATSDPGTGSVYGYTF
CDR3 DNA: TGTGCCACCAGTGATCCCGGGACAGGCTCAGTCTATGGCTACACCTTC

clone size: NA
J gene: TRBJ2-2
D gene: NA
CDR3 length: 11
V gene: TRBV24-1
CDR3 protein: CATSLTGELFF
CDR3 DNA: TGTGCCACCAGCCTCACCGGGGAGCTGTTTTTT

clone size: NA
J gene: TRBJ2-7
D gene: NA
CDR3 length: 14
V gene: TRBV6-1
CDR3 protein: CATFERGDSYEQYF
CDR3 DNA: TGTGCCACCTTCGAGAGGGGGGATTCCTACGAGCAGTACTTC